This paragraph covers one T cell receptor (beta chain) sequence. Its antigen remains unidentified. PCR was performed a second time for about 7 to 12 cycles using a sample-barcoded 5' primer and a J-beta primer mix. Through a template-switch adaptor with 12 random nucleotides, each cDNA molecule received a tag. TCRdb recomputed calls from the 5' RACE reads with MiXCR, one row per CDR3 protein. The data hold around 780,000 distinct CDR3 sequences, with 56% observed a single time. The length of the CDR3 is 12 residues. The germline CDR1 and CDR2 sequences are ENHRY and SYGVKD. This entry is derived from a study of blood T cells in healthy people across ages. General study results and limits: Donor CMV status, an unknown factor, possibly confounded changes in expanded clonotypes.

Sequencing input: blood. The rearrangement uses TRBV10-3 and TRBJ2-4; D call uncertain. The tail of the sequence fits TRBJ2-7 better, so the J call may be wrong. The sequence was obtained from a man aged 40-55 years in good health. This CDR3 reads CAIGREGFEQYF. In nucleotides, the CDR3 is TGTGCCATCGGACGAGAAGGGTTCGAGCAGTACTTC.